This T cell receptor (beta chain) was captured in a study of post-analysis software for immune sequencing data. For the study at large: The patients showed relapsing-remitting, secondary progressive and progressive-relapsing multiple sclerosis courses.

Every TCR beta cDNA library bore unique molecular identifiers. TCRdb fed the PCR reads into MiXCR, producing one record per CDR3 protein. The data hold roughly 800,000 distinct CDR3 sequences, with approximately 53% observed a single time. This CDR3 contains 14 residues. Germline V gene sequence: CDR1 MNHEY, CDR2 SMNVEV (reference sequence). V lost 6 bases to trimming and J lost 3 bases; unmatched junction nucleotides: 8. Concerning this clonotype itself: As yet, its antigen is unknown.

Broader study findings: The F measure placed samples prepared in the same batch into strongly shared clusters. People with multiple sclerosis had a significantly lower normalized Chao1 diversity than controls did. About 5 TRBV segments (TRBV5-6, TRBV5-1 and TRBV20-1 among them) occurred more frequently in patients than in controls.

The chain employs TRBV27 and TRBJ2-7, with 7 positions matching TRBD1. Sequenced input: blood. This receptor was identified in a girl between 10 and 17 years old with multiple sclerosis. The CDR3 here is CASSHRGPHYEQYF. The CDR3 DNA is TGTGCCAGCAGCCACAGGGGACCGCACTACGAGCAGTACTTC.